This T cell receptor beta chain comes out of a study of cytomegalovirus exposure and HLA in healthy donors. Vbeta (60) and Jbeta (13) primers were used in the PCR. Some clones are missing from TCRdb's copy, which holds only in-frame ones; the method was immunoSEQ multiplex PCR. The sample contains 150,000 to 200,000 clones, 65% to 75% of which appear only once. After removal of 4 bases from V and 4 bases from J, the junction contained 16 bases not matched to a gene. The germline V gene encodes CDR1 SGHRS and CDR2 YFSETQ. The CDR3 has 17 amino acids. General observations from the study: Reports indicated that the classifier achieved high specificity and sensitivity in diagnosing cytomegalovirus status. A later look showed TCR association rates differing by HLA locus, highest for DRB1 and lowest for HLA-C. Some TCR beta chains (roughly 160 of them) were listed as cytomegalovirus-associated.

With respect to this clone: Its target is not known.

V gene TRBV5-1 combines with J gene TRBJ1-2, with 7 positions matching TRBD1. This receptor was identified in a human donor in good health. Sequenced: PBMCs. The CDR3 loop is CASSQQGRVGIGYGYTF. CDR3 in DNA: TGCGCCAGCAGCCAACAGGGGCGCGTAGGGATCGGCTATGGCTACACCTTC.